These T cell receptor beta chains were read from a single sample in a study of T cell changes during pregnancy in multiple sclerosis. Sequencing used immunoSEQ multiplex PCR; TCRdb keeps in-frame clones, though not all of them. The sample contains more than 80,000 clones, nearly 95% of which appear only once. The material sequenced was peripheral blood, taken in the second trimester of pregnancy. These receptor sequences come from a female donor with multiple sclerosis, enrolled in a pregnancy study. The CDR3 runs from the conserved cysteine through the conserved F or W. Each record gives: J gene, clone size, D gene, V gene, CDR3 DNA, CDR3 protein. The D gene is left open where the match is weak. The listing skips clone size in some rows; elsewhere it reads once, few, many or a size class.

>TRBJ2-2|NA|NA|TRBV4-1
TGCGCCAGCAGCTTAGTACCCGGGGAGCTGTTTTTT
CASSLVPGELFF
>TRBJ2-2|NA|NA|TRBV7-6
TGTGCCAGCAGCTTAGGCGGGTCCGGGGAGCTGTTTTTT
CASSLGGSGELFF
>TRBJ1-3|NA|TRBD1|TRBV7-2
TGTGCCAGCAGCCCGCCCGGGACAGGTGGAAACACCATATATTTT
CASSPPGTGGNTIYF
>TRBJ2-5|NA|NA|TRBV19
TGTGCCAGTAGTTCCTCCGGCGGGATTGAGAGACAGACCCAGTACTTC
CASSSSGGIERQTQYF
>TRBJ2-1|NA|TRBD2|TRBV6-4
TGTGCCAGCAGTAGACTAGCGGGAACCTACAATGAGCAGTTCTTC
CASSRLAGTYNEQFF
>TRBJ2-7|NA|TRBD1|TRBV4-3
TGCGCCAGCAGCCGTTACCGGGACAGCACCTACGAGCAGTACTTC
CASSRYRDSTYEQYF
>TRBJ2-7|NA|TRBD1|TRBV7-3
TGTGCCAGCAGCTTCGGACAGGAATACGAGCAGTACTTC
CASSFGQEYEQYF
>TRBJ2-7|NA|NA|TRBV11-1
TGTGCCAGCAGCTTACGTCGCTCCTACGAGCAGTACTTC
CASSLRRSYEQYF
>TRBJ2-3|once|NA|TRBV7-6
TGTGCCAGCAGCTTAGGAGCCGCAGGGGGCACAGATACGCAGTATTTT
CASSLGAAGGTDTQYF
>TRBJ2-7|NA|NA|TRBV7-2
TGTGCCAGCAGCTTTAGCGGTACTACCTACGAGCAGTACTTC
CASSFSGTTYEQYF
>TRBJ1-2|NA|NA|TRBV6-4
TGTGCCAGCAGTGACTCCGGGGAAACGGATGGCTACACCTTC
CASSDSGETDGYTF
>TRBJ2-1|NA|NA|TRBV7-9
TGTGCCAGCAGCTCGGGTTTCAATGAGCAGTTCTTC
CASSSGFNEQFF
>TRBJ2-1|NA|TRBD2|TRBV10-3
TGTGCCATCAGTGAAAGTTTGAGTAGCGGGAGGGCGAGATCCTACAATGAGCAGTTCTTC
CAISESLSSGRARSYNEQFF
>TRBJ2-7|once|TRBD1|TRBV4-2
TGTGCCAGCAGCCAAGTTACAGGACAGGGGCTCAACGAGCAGTACTTC
CASSQVTGQGLNEQYF
>TRBJ1-2|NA|NA|TRBV19
TGTGCCAGTAGTATCAGCATTACCTCGGGGGGCTACACCTTC
CASSISITSGGYTF
>TRBJ2-7|NA|TRBD2|TRBV10-3
TGTGCCATCAGTGGCAATAGCGGGAGGGGGCCCTACGAGCAGTACTTC
CAISGNSGRGPYEQYF
>TRBJ2-3|NA|NA|TRBV5-1
TGCGCCAGCAGCTTAGGTGGGACTAGCACAGATACGCAGTATTTT
CASSLGGTSTDTQYF
>TRBJ2-5|NA|TRBD2|TRBV7-2
TGTGCCAGCAGCGGGGGACTAGCGGGAGGGATATACCAAGAGACCCAGTACTTC
CASSGGLAGGIYQETQYF
>TRBJ1-1|NA|NA|TRBV5-1
TGCGCCAGCAGCAGGGGAGGTGGCACTGAAGCTTTCTTT
CASSRGGGTEAFF
>TRBJ2-2|NA|TRBD1|TRBV4-1
TGCGCCAGCAGCCAGTCCGGGACAGGGCCCGGGGAGCTGTTTTTT
CASSQSGTGPGELFF
>TRBJ2-5|NA|NA|TRBV10-3
TGTGCCATCAGTGTCGGACTCCAAGAGACCCAGTACTTC
CAISVGLQETQYF
>TRBJ2-1|NA|TRBD1|TRBV5-1
TGCGCCAGCAGCTCGACAGGGGGCAACTACAATGAGCAGTTCTTC
CASSSTGGNYNEQFF
>TRBJ2-1|NA|NA|TRBV5-1
TGCGCCAGCAGCTTGGGGGGGACTGGTAATGAGCAGTTCTTC
CASSLGGTGNEQFF
>TRBJ2-1|NA|NA|TRBV11-2
TGTGCCAGCAGCTTCCTCGGCGGAAGGAGGGTGCCGTTCTTC
CASSFLGGRRVPFF
>TRBJ2-3|NA|TRBD2|TRBV29-1
TGCAGCGTTGAAGTAGCGGGCGGTAGCACAGATACGCAGTATTTT
CSVEVAGGSTDTQYF
>TRBJ2-1|NA|TRBD2|TRBV14
TGTGCCAGCAGCCCCCGGACTAGCTCCTACAATGAGCAGTTCTTC
CASSPRTSSYNEQFF
>TRBJ2-7|NA|TRBD2|TRBV10-2
TGCGCCAGCGGCCTAGCGGGAGAGTACGAGCAGTACTTC
CASGLAGEYEQYF
>TRBJ1-2|NA|NA|TRBV4-1
TGCGCCAGCAGCCAAGATACCTTGGCAGGGGTTATTGGCTACACCTTC
CASSQDTLAGVIGYTF
>TRBJ2-3|NA|TRBD2|TRBV5-1
TGCGCCAGCAGCTTGGCGCCGGGACTAGCGGGAGTGAGGTCAGATACGCAGTATTTT
CASSLAPGLAGVRSDTQYF
>TRBJ2-7|once|NA|TRBV7-2
TGTGCCAGCACCGACTATAGATCCTACGAGCAGTACTTC
CASTDYRSYEQYF
>TRBJ1-1|NA|NA|TRBV19
TGTGCCAGTAGTACTGACAGCGGGGGCTCTGAAGCTTTCTTT
CASSTDSGGSEAFF
>TRBJ2-1|NA|TRBD2|TRBV29-1
TGCAGCGTTGATATGGCGGGAGCTTACAATGAGCAGTTCTTC
CSVDMAGAYNEQFF
>TRBJ2-3|NA|TRBD2|TRBV19
TGTGCCAGTAGTATAGGGACTAGCGGTACAGATACGCAGTATTTT
CASSIGTSGTDTQYF
>TRBJ1-2|NA|TRBD1|TRBV29-1
TGCAGCGTTGAAGCAGGGGGCGGCTACACCTTC
CSVEAGGGYTF
>TRBJ2-7|once|NA|TRBV21-1
TGTGCCAGCAGCACCTCTAAGGACAGGGCCTACGAGCAGTACTTC
CASSTSKDRAYEQYF
>TRBJ2-7|NA|NA|TRBV29-1
TGCAGCGTTGTCCGCTCTCCCTTTAGGGGGGGCTCCTACGAGCAGTACTTC
CSVVRSPFRGGSYEQYF
>TRBJ2-3|NA|TRBD2|TRBV5-1
TGCGCCAGCAGCTTGGGGACTAGCGGGAGGGCTGGAGCAGATACGCAGTATTTT
CASSLGTSGRAGADTQYF
>TRBJ2-7|NA|TRBD2|TRBV27
TGTGCCAGCAGTCCCGGGACTAGCGGAAACTACGAGCAGTACTTC
CASSPGTSGNYEQYF
>TRBJ1-3|NA|NA|TRBV7-9
TGTGCCAGCAGCTTAGGGGTGGTTGGGCCTGGAAACACCATATATTTT
CASSLGVVGPGNTIYF
>TRBJ1-1|NA|NA|TRBV2
TGTGCCAGCAGTCGGGCAGGGTGGACTGAAGCTTTCTTT
CASSRAGWTEAFF
>TRBJ2-7|NA|TRBD2|TRBV5-1
TGCGCCAGCAGCTCGGGACTAGCGGGAGGAGGGAACGAGCAGTACTTC
CASSSGLAGGGNEQYF
>TRBJ2-7|NA|TRBD1|TRBV7-8
TGTGCCAGCAGCGTACCCCGGACAGGGGAGTCCTACTACGAGCAGTACTTC
CASSVPRTGESYYEQYF
>TRBJ2-1|NA|NA|TRBV27
TGTGCCAGCAGTTTGGGGGCTTCCCCCCTCAATGAGCAGTTCTTC
CASSLGASPLNEQFF
>TRBJ2-1|NA|NA|TRBV9
TGTGCCAGCAGCGGGACAGTGTCCAATGAGCAGTTCTTC
CASSGTVSNEQFF
>TRBJ2-1|NA|TRBD2|TRBV5-1
TGCGCCAGCAGCTTAACGACTAGCGGGGAATACAATGAGCAGTTCTTC
CASSLTTSGEYNEQFF
>TRBJ1-4|NA|TRBD1|TRBV5-6
TGTGCCAGCAGCTTGGGGACAGGGTCTAATGAAAAACTGTTTTTT
CASSLGTGSNEKLFF
>TRBJ1-1|NA|TRBD1|TRBV10-3
TGTGCCATCAGTGAGAAGGGGGCGTGGACTGAAGCTTTCTTT
CAISEKGAWTEAFF
>TRBJ2-3|NA|TRBD1|TRBV12-5
TGTGCTAGTGGTTTGATAACGACAGGGGGCGAGGGAGATACGCAGTATTTT
CASGLITTGGEGDTQYF
>TRBJ2-3|NA|TRBD2|TRBV7-2
TGTGCCAGCAGCTTAGGCGCCGGGAGGTACACAGATACGCAGTATTTT
CASSLGAGRYTDTQYF
>TRBJ1-5|NA|NA|TRBV28
TGTGCCAGCAGCGGGAGCAATCAGCCCCAGCATTTT
CASSGSNQPQHF
>TRBJ1-2|NA|NA|TRBV6-6
TGTGCCAGCAGCACTAACAGGGACCGAAACTATGGCTACACCTTC
CASSTNRDRNYGYTF
>TRBJ1-3|NA|NA|TRBV19
TGTGCCAGTAGATCGGACACTCCAGGGGGAAACACCATATATTTT
CASRSDTPGGNTIYF
>TRBJ2-3|NA|TRBD2|TRBV15
TGTGCCACCAGCAGAGGACTAGCGGGGGGCACAGATACGCAGTATTTT
CATSRGLAGGTDTQYF
>TRBJ1-1|NA|NA|TRBV28
TGTGCCAGCAGTCCAGGGGCGCTGAACACTGAAGCTTTCTTT
CASSPGALNTEAFF
>TRBJ2-7|NA|TRBD1|TRBV27
TGTGCCAGCAGTTCCCCGGGACAGGGGGCGTACGAGCAGTACTTC
CASSSPGQGAYEQYF
>TRBJ2-7|NA|NA|TRBV7-2
TGTGCCAGCAGCTTAGCTCTTCCCTACGAGCAGTACTTC
CASSLALPYEQYF
>TRBJ2-1|NA|TRBD2|TRBV7-9
TGTGCCAGCAGAAACCGACTAGCGGGGCTTGATGAGCAGTTCTTC
CASRNRLAGLDEQFF
>TRBJ1-1|NA|NA|TRBV5-1
TGCGCCAGCAGCTTGGACAGGGAAGCTTTCTTT
CASSLDREAFF
>TRBJ1-4|NA|NA|TRBV19
TGTGCCAGTAGTATATTATCGGACAGCCGTGAAAAACTGTTTTTT
CASSILSDSREKLFF